One and the same sample provided the 17 T cell receptor beta chains below, sequenced in a study of CD8 T cells in ankylosing spondylitis. TCRdb passed the 5' RACE reads through MiXCR, listing each CDR3 protein once. The profile covers 200,000 to 250,000 distinct CDR3 sequences, with under 12% appearing a single time and 2.6% taken by the ten largest. Sequencing was performed on blood, either unsorted or a sorted T cell fraction (not recorded which). All receptors derive from a male donor with ankylosing spondylitis or in good health (not recorded which).

This clonotype was seen repeatedly, ten times or more. The chain couples TRBV20-1 to TRBJ1-4, with 9 bases aligning to TRBD1. The CDR3 consists of 15 residues. The V gene's germline CDR1 is DFQATT and CDR2 SNEGSKA (reference sequence). The ends lost 0 bases at V and 8 bases at J; junction bases unmatched: 7. CDR3 coding DNA: TGCAGTGCTAGAGATTTCGACAGGGGGGGAGAAAAACTGTTTTTT. It yields the protein CSARDFDRGGEKLFF.

This clonotype has a count of ten or more. The rearrangement joins TRBV12-3 or TRBV12-4 to TRBJ2-3; 8 positions match TRBD2. This CDR3 region has 15 residues. V dropped 4 bases and J dropped 5; count of bases not matched to a gene: 8. The CDR3 DNA reads TGTGCCAGCAGTTCCAGGGGTAGCGGGGTAGATACGCAGTATTTT. Protein product: CASSSRGSGVDTQYF.

In this sample, this clonotype turned up many times. The chain couples TRBV25-1 to TRBJ2-1, with D possibly called TRBD1 or TRBD2 (6 bases each). V lost 1 base and J 5 bases, leaving 15 bases between the germline ends. The CDR3 has 16 residues. Germline CDR1 reads MGHDK; CDR2 reads SYGVNS. The CDR3 loop reads CASSEFRRGGDNEQFF. The CDR3 coding sequence is TGTGCCAGCAGTGAATTCCGCAGGGGAGGAGACAATGAGCAGTTCTTC. Drawing the rest from reference TRBV25-1 and TRBJ2-1, the complete variable domain is EADIYQTPRYLVIGTGKKITLECSQTMGHDKMYWYQQDPGMELHLIHYSYGVNSTEKGDLSSESTVSRIRTEHFPLTLESARPSHTSQYLCASSEFRRGGDNEQFFGPGTRLTVL.

V is TRBV4-2 and J is TRBJ2-1; possible D gene TRBD2, 6 bases. Germline CDR1 reads LGHNA; CDR2 reads YNFKEQ. V was pared by 2 bases and J by 7 bases, with 15 bases between. The CDR3 spans 15 residues. The CDR3 protein is CASSQLREIPNEQFF. DNA for the CDR3: TGTGCCAGCAGCCAACTGCGGGAAATTCCTAATGAGCAGTTCTTC.

This clonotype was detected many times. The chain has TRBV21-1 and TRBJ2-1. TRBV21-1 is a known pseudogene. This CDR3 comprises 12 residues. The CDR3 DNA reads as TGTGCCAGCAGCCATGGGTACAATGAGCAGTTCTTC. Its translation: CASSHGYNEQFF.

This clonotype was seen repeatedly, ten times or more. The gene calls are TRBV5-1 and TRBJ2-1, with 11 bases lining up with TRBD2. The CDR3 totals 15 residues. V lost 5 bases and J lost 5; bases outside the gene matches: 6. The germline V gene encodes CDR1 SGHRS and CDR2 YFSETQ. The CDR3 DNA is TGCGCCAGCAGTGAGACTAGCGGGGCCAACAATGAGCAGTTCTTC. Protein sequence: CASSETSGANNEQFF. Full variable domain (rest looked up from reference TRBV5-1 and TRBJ2-1): KAGVTQTPRYLIKTRGQQVTLSCSPISGHRSVSWYQQTPGQGLQFLFEYFSETQRNKGNFPGRFSGRQFSNSRSEMNVSTLELGDSALYLCASSETSGANNEQFFGPGTRLTVL.

The chain uses TRBV30 and TRBJ2-4, with a weak D call TRBD2 (5 bases). V shed 2 bases and J shed 0 bases, with 14 bases lying between them. The CDR3 is made up of 16 amino acids. Germline CDR1 GTSNPN, CDR2 SVGIG (reference sequence). The CDR3 region has the DNA TGTGCCTGGAGTAGAGGGATGGCTCTAGCCAAAAACATTCAGTACTTC. It translates to CAWSRGMALAKNIQYF.

This clonotype was seen many times. This rearrangement joins TRBV20-1 to TRBJ2-7, with D perhaps given as TRBD1 or TRBD2 (5 bases each). The CDR3 loop spans 13 amino acids. Per germline, CDR1 DFQATT and CDR2 SNEGSKA (reference sequence). V shed 0 bases and J shed 4 bases, with 10 bases lying between them. As DNA, the CDR3 is TGCAGTGCTAGAGATCGGGACCCTTACGAGCAGTACTTC. This gives the protein CSARDRDPYEQYF.

This clonotype was picked up many times. The genes are TRBV29-1 and TRBJ2-7, with D unclear. Trimming cost V 1 base and J 9 bases, with 10 bases left between them. Germline CDR1 is SQVTM and CDR2 is ANQGSEA. This CDR3 is 11 amino acids long. In nucleotides, the CDR3 is TGCAGCGTTGAAGTAGGAAGGACGCAGTACTTC. Its protein product is CSVEVGRTQYF.

There are many counts of this clonotype. This chain links TRBV20-1 with TRBJ1-5, with 7 positions matching TRBD1. The V and J ends lost 6 bases and 1 base, in that order; junction bases with no gene match: 6. Germline V gene sequence: CDR1 DFQATT, CDR2 SNEGSKA (reference sequence). The CDR3 has 14 amino acids. CDR3 region: CSAGAQGSNQPQHF. The CDR3 region has the DNA TGCAGTGCAGGGGCACAGGGGAGCAATCAGCCCCAGCATTTT.

CDR3 sequence (DNA): TGTGCCAGTAGTGATTACGAGTGGCTGAATGAGCAGTTCTTC. This encodes CASSDYEWLNEQFF. The gene calls are TRBV27 and TRBJ2-1, with D unresolved. Trimming took off 9 bases at V and 7 bases at J, with 19 bases between the two ends. Germline-derived CDR1 and CDR2 are MNHEY and SMNVEV (reference sequence). The CDR3 consists of 14 residues.

The chain recombines TRBV7-2 with TRBJ1-6; TRBD1 aligns across 7 bases. Germline CDR1 is SGHTA and CDR2 is FQGNSA. Germline trimming cut 5 bases from V and 12 bases from J; bases unmatched to any gene: 7. The CDR3 totals 13 residues. CDR3 protein: CASSLGTEIPLHF. DNA for the CDR3: TGTGCCAGCAGCCTTGGGACAGAGATACCCCTCCACTTT.

This clonotype was seen repeatedly, ten times or more. The rearrangement joins TRBV5-5 to TRBJ2-5; no definite D call. Germline-derived CDR1 and CDR2 are SGHKS and YYEKEE (reference sequence). This CDR3 is 11 amino acids long. V shed 6 bases and J shed 4 bases, with 7 bases lying between them. The DNA of the CDR3 is TGTGCCAGCACCCCGGGAGAGACCCAGTACTTC. This gives the protein CASTPGETQYF.

There are many counts of this clonotype. The chain joins TRBV5-1 to TRBJ1-6; no reliable D call. The V gene lost 0 bases and the J gene lost 5 bases, with 6 bases spanning the gap. CDR1 is SGHRS and CDR2 is YFSETQ in the germline V gene. This CDR3 spans 14 amino acids. For the CDR3, the DNA is TGCGCCAGCAGCTTGGGACAAAATAATTCACCCCTCCACTTT. The encoded protein is CASSLGQNNSPLHF.

The rearrangement uses TRBV5-1 and TRBJ2-1; 13 nucleotides match TRBD2. V dropped 0 bases and J dropped 4; count of bases not matched to a gene: 1. Germline lookup yields CDR1 SGHRS and CDR2 YFSETQ. This CDR3 is built from 16 residues. The CDR3 DNA reads TGCGCCAGCAGCTTGGAGGGACTAGCGGGGTACAATGAGCAGTTCTTC. Amino acid sequence: CASSLEGLAGYNEQFF. Based on the CDR3 plus reference TRBV5-1 and TRBJ2-1, the full variable domain is KAGVTQTPRYLIKTRGQQVTLSCSPISGHRSVSWYQQTPGQGLQFLFEYFSETQRNKGNFPGRFSGRQFSNSRSEMNVSTLELGDSALYLCASSLEGLAGYNEQFFGPGTRLTVL.

There are many counts of this clonotype. The J gene is TRBJ2-1, the V gene TRBV3-1; D is undetermined. The CDR3 runs to 15 residues. V lost 1 base, J lost 0 bases, and 7 bases lay in between. Germline V gene data show CDR1 as LGHDT and CDR2 as YNNKEL (reference sequence). The CDR3 loop reads CASSQVPLSYNEQFF. CDR3 DNA: TGTGCCAGCAGCCAAGTCCCCCTCTCCTACAATGAGCAGTTCTTC.

This clonotype was seen a handful of times. This could be a read error, since a much larger clone is one nucleotide away. J is TRBJ1-5 and V is TRBV5-1; possibly TRBD1 for D (6 bases). The CDR3 extends over 13 amino acids. Germline-derived CDR1 and CDR2 are SGHRS and YFSETQ. CDR3: CVSSSGDGQPQHF. In DNA, the CDR3 is TGCGTCAGCAGTTCAGGGGACGGTCAGCCCCAGCATTTT.